This T cell receptor beta chain was captured in a study of cytomegalovirus exposure and HLA in healthy donors. Regarding the study as a whole: Confirmation in vitro established that a few CMV-associated chains were specific for CMV antigens. The study flagged some 170 TCR beta chains as cytomegalovirus-associated.

PCR primers comprised 60 Vbeta and 13 Jbeta primers. The protocol was immunoSEQ multiplex PCR, while the TCRdb copy is restricted to in-frame clones and leaves out a portion. The top ten hold roughly 2.9% of the sample, which has roughly 67,000 clones, about 82% seen once. In regard to this clone: Its target is unknown.

The receptor was derived from a woman younger than 45 in good health and CMV-seronegative. Sample: PBMCs.

The CDR3 here is CASSVGTSGDREQYF. CDR3 coding DNA: TGTGCCAGTAGTGTCGGGACTAGCGGGGATCGGGAGCAGTACTTC. This chain links TRBV19 with TRBJ2-5, with 13 bases lining up with TRBD2. Unmatched junction bases numbered 11, after V lost 5 bases and J lost 11 bases. CDR1 and CDR2 (germline): LNHDA, SQIVND (reference sequence). CDR3 length equals 15 residues.